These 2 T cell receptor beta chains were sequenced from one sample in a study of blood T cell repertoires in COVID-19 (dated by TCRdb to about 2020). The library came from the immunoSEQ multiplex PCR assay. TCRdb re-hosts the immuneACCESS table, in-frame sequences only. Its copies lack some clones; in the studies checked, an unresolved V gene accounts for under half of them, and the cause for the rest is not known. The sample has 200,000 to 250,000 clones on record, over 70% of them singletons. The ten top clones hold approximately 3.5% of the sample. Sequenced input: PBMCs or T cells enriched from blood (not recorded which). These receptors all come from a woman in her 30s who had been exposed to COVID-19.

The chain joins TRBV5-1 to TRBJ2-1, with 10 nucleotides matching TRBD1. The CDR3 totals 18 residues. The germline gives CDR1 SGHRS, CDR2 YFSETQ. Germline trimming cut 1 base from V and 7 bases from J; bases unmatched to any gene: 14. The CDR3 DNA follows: TGCGCCAGCAGCTTGAGACAGGTTGGACAGGGGGTTAGGAATGAGCAGTTCTTC. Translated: CASSLRQVGQGVRNEQFF.

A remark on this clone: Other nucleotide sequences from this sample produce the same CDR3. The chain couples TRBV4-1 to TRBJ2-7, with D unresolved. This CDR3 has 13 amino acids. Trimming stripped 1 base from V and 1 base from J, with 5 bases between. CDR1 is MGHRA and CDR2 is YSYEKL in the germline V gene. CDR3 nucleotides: TGCGCCAGCAGCCAAGGGAGTTCCTACGAGCAGTACTTC. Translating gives CASSQGSSYEQYF.